The subject of this entry is one TCR beta chain. Antigen: not known. Treatment denoted: oral pan-JAK inhibitor, 5-10 mg twice daily. The data belong to a study of CD8+ T cells in alopecia areata. Study-level background: Twice a day, 5 to 10 mg of oral tofacitinib was administered to treated patients. Points from the study as a whole: Many expanded lesional clones persisted in scalp and blood during tofacitinib.

This CDR3 is built from 18 residues. Germline V gene lookup returns CDR1 LNHNV and CDR2 YYDKDF (reference sequence). The V gene end was trimmed by 3 bases and the J gene end by 5 bases; junction bases not matched to a gene: 16. Isolated RNA was reverse transcribed into cDNA used as the sequencing template. Libraries were prepared by immunoSEQ multiplex PCR; TCRdb keeps only in-frame clonotypes and omits some of them. The sample yields about 190,000 clones, approximately 60% seen once. Source: CD4+ T cells sorted from blood, taken at week 4, from a patient treated with tofacitinib. The rearrangement uses TRBV15 and TRBJ2-1; 7 bases match TRBD2. This TCR was sampled from a human donor with alopecia areata. The CDR3 DNA reads TGTGCCACCAGCAGGGACCCGGGAGGAGCGGGAAGGGACAATGAGCAGTTCTTC. It specifies CATSRDPGGAGRDNEQFF.